Below are 17 T cell receptor beta chains sequenced from a single sample in a study of response to subunit inactivated influenza vaccine. MiXCR, run by TCRdb on the RT-PCR reads, gives a single entry per CDR3 protein. Of more than 500,000 distinct CDR3 sequences in the sample, 10% to 12% are singletons; the top ten hold approximately 11%. These data were likewise used in another study, on T cells expressing NK-cell markers. That study reports: Template switching by 5'RACE with UMIs generated the TCR beta cDNA.

Sequencing used PBMCs from blood, obtained on the day of vaccination. Source of these receptors: a man aged 50 to 60 who received an inactivated influenza vaccine.

The chain combines TRBV2 with TRBJ1-2; the D is unclear. The CDR3 has 11 amino acids. V was trimmed by 5 bases and J by 8 bases, leaving 9 bases between them. Germline V gene lookup returns CDR1 SNHLY and CDR2 FYNNEI. The DNA for the CDR3 is TGTGCCAGCAGTTACCTACAGGGCTACACCTTC. Its translation: CASSYLQGYTF.

The rearrangement joins TRBV10-3 to TRBJ2-7, with TRBD2 matching 13 bases. J lost 0 bases, V lost 5 bases, and 10 bases had no gene match. The germline V gene encodes CDR1 ENHRY and CDR2 SYGVKD. The CDR3 consists of 18 residues. The CDR3 DNA reads TGTGCCATCAGTTGGACTAGCGGGAGATTGGGGTCCTCCTACGAGCAGTACTTC. Translation gives CAISWTSGRLGSSYEQYF.

This clonotype was detected a few times. The V call is TRBV18, the J call TRBJ2-7; D remains ambiguous. V shed 3 bases and J shed 0 bases, with 15 bases lying between them. From germline, CDR1 is KGHSH and CDR2 LQKENI. The CDR3 runs 16 residues. The DNA for the CDR3 is TGTGCCAGCTCACCCTTAGAAAAGTTGAGCTCCTACGAGCAGTACTTC. Its translation is CASSPLEKLSSYEQYF.

This clonotype was seen a few times. The chain carries TRBV12-3 or TRBV12-4 and TRBJ2-7, with TRBD1 identical over 8 bases. J gave up 4 bases and V 5 bases, and 7 bases lay outside the gene matches. The CDR3 runs to 14 residues. The DNA for the CDR3 is TGTGCCAGCAGTCCGACGACAGGGGTGTACGAGCAGTACTTC. Translation: CASSPTTGVYEQYF.

This clonotype was detected many times. The V call is TRBV12-3 or TRBV12-4, the J call TRBJ2-7; maybe TRBD2 (7 bases). The ends were cut back, 1 base at V and 0 bases at J, with 10 bases in the middle. This CDR3 is built from 15 residues. The CDR3 bases are TGTGCCAGCAGTTTAGGCGGGGGCCCCTCCTACGAGCAGTACTTC. Its translation is CASSLGGGPSYEQYF.

The chain uses TRBV7-9 and TRBJ2-5; D is possibly TRBD2 (5 bases). This CDR3 is built from 16 residues. CDR1 and CDR2 from the germline V gene are SEHNR and FQNEAQ (reference sequence). Trimming shortened V by 8 bases and J by 0 bases, and 19 bases separated the two germline ends. The CDR3 sequence is CASCPFPGRDQETQYF. The CDR3 DNA reads as TGTGCCAGCTGCCCCTTCCCCGGGCGGGACCAAGAGACCCAGTACTTC.

In DNA form, the CDR3 reads TGCAGTGCTCCTCAGGGGTTTCCCAACTATGGCTACACCTTC. This sequence encodes CSAPQGFPNYGYTF. The gene calls are TRBV20-1 and TRBJ1-2; D may be TRBD1 (6 bases). Trimming removed 5 bases from V and 2 bases from J, with 15 bases in between. CDR3 length: 14 residues. Germline values: CDR1 DFQATT, CDR2 SNEGSKA (reference sequence).

Only a few counts were recorded for this clonotype. The DNA of the CDR3 is TGTGCCAGCAGTTACAACGTGGGGGGAGACACCGGGGAGCTGTTTTTT. Translating gives CASSYNVGGDTGELFF. The chain has TRBV6-5 and TRBJ2-2, with a tentative D call TRBD2 (6 bases). V was pared by 2 bases and J by 3 bases, with 13 bases between. This CDR3 is 16 amino acids long. Looked up from germline, CDR1 is MNHEY and CDR2 is SVGAGI.

The chain links TRBV6-1 to TRBJ1-3; D possibly corresponds to TRBD1 (5 bases). There are 16 residues in the CDR3. CDR1 is MNHNS and CDR2 is SASEGT in the germline V gene. Trimming left V 6 bases short and J 0 bases short, with 15 bases between. CDR3 in amino acids: CASRAPGPSSGNTIYF. For the CDR3, the DNA is TGTGCCAGCAGGGCACCGGGACCTAGCTCTGGAAACACCATATATTTT.

There are a few counts of this clonotype. The genes are TRBV18 and TRBJ2-7, with TRBD1 as a possible D gene (5 bases). Per germline, CDR1 KGHSH and CDR2 LQKENI. The CDR3 contains 14 residues. V was trimmed by 3 bases and J by 5 bases, leaving 14 bases between them. CDR3 DNA sequence: TGTGCCAGCTCACCCTCCAGGGCTTCCGACGAGCAGTACTTC. Its translation is CASSPSRASDEQYF.

The V and J genes are TRBV12-3 or TRBV12-4 and TRBJ1-6, with unresolved D. The CDR3 extends over 14 amino acids. Trimming pared 4 bases from V and 9 bases from J, leaving 13 bases between. CDR3 loop: CASSSNLGRSPLHF. As DNA, the CDR3 is TGTGCCAGCAGTTCAAACTTAGGTCGTTCACCCCTCCACTTT.

CDR3 nucleotides: TGTGCCTGGATTACCGGACTAGCGGGAGTAGGGGAGACCCAGTACTTC. Protein product: CAWITGLAGVGETQYF. The V call is TRBV30, the J call TRBJ2-5, with 13 bases lining up with TRBD2. Germline assignment: CDR1 GTSNPN and CDR2 SVGIG (reference sequence). CDR3 length: 16 amino acids. The V gene end was trimmed by 4 bases and the J gene end by 5 bases; junction bases not matched to a gene: 10.

With regard to this clonotype: No conserved phenylalanine or tryptophan ends this CDR3, so it is likely a read error. It is unclear where the CDR3 begins or ends on the DNA, so no DNA is shown, and the CDR3 is as TCRdb lists it. The chain carries TRBV29-1 and TRBJ2-3; no check of the table's D call, TRBD2, against the DNA was made. Germline CDR1 is SQVTM and CDR2 is ANQGSEA. The CDR3 length is 13 residues, termini included. The CDR3 reads CSVEGWDSGIVLY.

The chain recombines TRBV4-3 with TRBJ2-4, with TRBD1 as a possible D gene (5 bases). With 1 base removed from V and 2 bases from J, the gap between germline ends came to 12 bases. CDR3 length: 16 amino acids. The germline gives CDR1 LGHNA, CDR2 YSLEER. The CDR3 DNA reads as TGCGCCAGCAGCCAAGGCCGACAGAGGACCAAAAACATTCAGTACTTC. It specifies CASSQGRQRTKNIQYF.

This clonotype came up many times. The chain has TRBV18 and TRBJ1-5; TRBD1 agrees at 7 bases. The V gene end was trimmed by 6 bases and the J gene end by 5 bases; junction bases not matched to a gene: 7. Looked up from germline, CDR1 is KGHSH and CDR2 is LQKENI. The CDR3 covers 14 residues. CDR3 sequence reads: CASSPDRMYQPQHF. CDR3 DNA: TGTGCCAGCTCCCCGGACAGGATGTATCAGCCCCAGCATTTT.

V and J are TRBV11-2 and TRBJ2-3; D gene ambiguous. The CDR3 spans 16 residues. CDR1 and CDR2 (germline): SGHAT, FQNNGV. V gave up 4 bases and J gave up 0 bases, with 14 bases separating them. This CDR3 reads CASSYKYGPSTDTQYF. The CDR3 DNA follows: TGTGCCAGCAGCTACAAATACGGGCCCAGCACAGATACGCAGTATTTT.

This clonotype was seen only a few times. V gene TRBV6-5 combines with J gene TRBJ2-6; the D gene is possibly TRBD1 (6 bases). Per the germline V gene, CDR1 is MNHEY and CDR2 is SVGAGI. The CDR3 contains 17 residues. Trimming took 3 bases from V and 0 from J, leaving 12 bases between them. In DNA, the CDR3 is TGTGCCAGCAGTTATGGACAGCTAAACTCTGGGGCCAACGTCCTGACTTTC. Its protein is CASSYGQLNSGANVLTF.